This T cell receptor (beta chain) was observed in a study of cytomegalovirus exposure and HLA in healthy donors. It was with 60 Vbeta and 13 Jbeta primers that the PCR ran. TCRdb keeps only in-frame clones here, not all; method: immunoSEQ multiplex PCR. This table has about 200,000 clones, approximately 80% appearing once. Germline CDR1 MDHEN, CDR2 SYDVKM. This CDR3 contains 15 residues. The V gene lost 0 bases and the J gene lost 0 bases, with 5 bases spanning the gap. The sample comprised PBMCs. The chain joins TRBV28 to TRBJ2-2; unclear D gene. The receptor was derived from a young woman in good health and CMV-seronegative. The CDR3 DNA reads as TGTGCCAGCAGTTTATGGTCAGCGAACACCGGGGAGCTGTTTTTT. Translating gives CASSLWSANTGELFF.